This T cell receptor (beta chain) was captured in a study of T cells after yellow fever vaccination. Study at large: SMART-Seq v4 Ultra Low Input served to prepare low-cell-number fractions.

Study-wide results and limits: A small proportion of clonotypes was detected in both the CD4 and CD8 compartments. A weaker but faster secondary response was observed, peaking on day 5 versus 15.

Conversion of TCR transcripts into cDNA relied on 5'RACE template switching, which added a universal primer site and UMIs. TCRdb redid the calling of the 5' RACE reads with MiXCR, one entry per CDR3 protein. The sample has roughly 300,000 distinct CDR3 sequences; roughly 8.3% are singletons. Points on this clonotype: Its antigen is not identified.

The TCR sequence derives from a man younger than 35 who received the YFV17D yellow fever vaccine. The sample here was PBMCs, taken about 49 days after the first yellow fever vaccination.

The CDR3 sequence: CASNIGTGLSNGYTF. CDR3 nucleotides: TGCGCCAGCAACATCGGGACAGGGCTCTCCAATGGCTACACCTTC. The chain has TRBV5-1 and TRBJ1-2; 9 nucleotides line up with TRBD1. The CDR3 is 15 amino acids. The V and J ends lost 6 bases and 6 bases, in that order; junction bases with no gene match: 12. Germline loops: CDR1 SGHRS, CDR2 YFSETQ.